The source of this T cell receptor (beta chain) is a study of T and B cells in COVID-19 patients. Study-wide background: COVID-19 patients gave peripheral blood either during active infection or after recovery.

TRB was amplified from about 260-540 ng of blood genomic DNA. Study outcomes and limitations: In COVID-19 patients, T cell receptor beta variable and joining gene use was reportedly strongly skewed.

By its share, this clonotype is medium-sized. No antigen is known for it. Germline CDR1 KGHSH, CDR2 LQKENI. CDR3 length: 12 residues. Trimming stripped 3 bases from V and 3 bases from J, with 5 bases between. TRB rearrangements were amplified by multiplex PCR with BIOMED2 TRB-A/B primers. Each CDR3 protein gets one entry after TCRdb re-called the multiplex PCR reads with MiXCR. The sample has fewer than 8,000 distinct CDR3 sequences, approximately 24% seen once. The chain combines TRBV18 with TRBJ1-1; unclear D gene. Sequencing was carried out using blood. The receptor comes from a human donor with active COVID-19. The CDR3 here is CASSPTYTEAFF. The DNA of the CDR3 is TGTGCCAGCTCACCGACGTACACTGAAGCTTTCTTT.